Listed here is a single TCR beta chain. Per the study methods: Using reference gene primer amplification, nucleated cell counts were estimated. Assay used: immunoSEQ multiplex PCR; TCRdb lists only in-frame clones, some missing. That table is the source of V, J and clone size, and D and trimming were worked out from the DNA. The sample yields over 150,000 clones, about 80% seen once. This entry is derived from a study of blood T cell repertoires in COVID-19. On the study more broadly: PBMCs, B-cell-depleted T cells, or T cells provided the cDNA or gDNA that made up the material.

Trimming took off 5 bases at V and 0 bases at J, with 10 bases between the two ends. CDR1 is MNHEY, CDR2 SVGAGI, per germline. The CDR3 has 14 residues. The specimen was peripheral blood. The clonotype was recovered from a human donor with acute or convalescent COVID-19. The donor label of this sample is uncertain. The J gene is TRBJ1-1, the V gene TRBV6-5, with a tentative D call TRBD1 (5 bases). Here the CDR3 DNA reads TGTGCCAGCAGTCAGACAGACATGAACACTGAAGCTTTCTTT. Encoded protein: CASSQTDMNTEAFF.